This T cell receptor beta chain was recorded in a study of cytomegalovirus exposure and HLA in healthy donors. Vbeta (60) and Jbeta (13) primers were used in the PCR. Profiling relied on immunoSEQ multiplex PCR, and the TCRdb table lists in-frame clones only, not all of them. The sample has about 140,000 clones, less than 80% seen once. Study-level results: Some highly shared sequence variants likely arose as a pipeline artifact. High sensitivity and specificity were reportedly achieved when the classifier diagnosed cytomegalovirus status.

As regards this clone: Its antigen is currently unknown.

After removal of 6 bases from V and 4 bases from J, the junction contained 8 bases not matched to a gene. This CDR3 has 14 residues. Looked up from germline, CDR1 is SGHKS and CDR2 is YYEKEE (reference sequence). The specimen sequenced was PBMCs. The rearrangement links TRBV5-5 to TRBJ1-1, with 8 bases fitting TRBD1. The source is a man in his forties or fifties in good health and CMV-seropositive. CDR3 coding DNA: TGTGCCAGCACCCAAGCAGGGGGCCGCACTGAAGCTTTCTTT. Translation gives CASTQAGGRTEAFF.